These 26 T cell receptor beta chains originate from one sample sequenced in a study of blood T cell repertoires in COVID-19. Generated by immunoSEQ multiplex PCR, the TCRdb table keeps only in-frame clones and is missing some. Among some 180,000 clones listed, 70% to 80% were seen once. The sequenced sample was peripheral blood. Every receptor here comes from a man aged 50-60 years who had recovered from COVID-19.

The chain recombines TRBV19 with TRBJ2-7; 7 positions match TRBD1. The V and J ends lost 6 bases and 3 bases, in that order; junction bases with no gene match: 11. The CDR3 sequence is 15 residues long. The germline CDR1 and CDR2 sequences are LNHDA and SQIVND (reference sequence). The CDR3 protein is CASSLTGTADYEQYF. DNA for the CDR3: TGTGCCAGTAGCCTCACAGGGACAGCTGACTACGAGCAGTACTTC. The full variable domain, rest sourced from reference TRBV19 and TRBJ2-7, is DGGITQSPKYLFRKEGQNVTLSCEQNLNHDAMYWYRQDPGQGLRLIYYSQIVNDFQKGDIAEGYSVSREKKESFPLTVTSAQKNPTAFYLCASSLTGTADYEQYFGPGTRLTVT.

This chain connects TRBV2 to TRBJ2-1, with D unresolved. Germline V gene data show CDR1 as SNHLY and CDR2 as FYNNEI. V was cut by 5 bases and J by 1 base, with 6 bases left in between. The CDR3 is made up of 13 amino acids. DNA of the CDR3: TGTGCCAGCAGTCTCGGGTCCTACAATGAGCAGTTCTTC. It specifies CASSLGSYNEQFF. The entire variable domain, with the rest obtained from reference TRBV2 and TRBJ2-1, is as follows: EPEVTQTPSHQVTQMGQEVILRCVPISNHLYFYWYRQILGQKVEFLVSFYNNEISEKSEIFDDQFSVERPDGSNFTLKIRSTKLEDSAMYFCASSLGSYNEQFFGPGTRLTVL.

The chain recombines TRBV5-1 with TRBJ2-2, with a possible D match to TRBD2 (6 bases). Germline V gene data show CDR1 as SGHRS and CDR2 as YFSETQ. This CDR3 has 16 residues. Trimming pared 0 bases from V and 0 bases from J, leaving 9 bases between. The CDR3 sequence is CASSLDGTPNTGELFF. The DNA for the CDR3 is TGCGCCAGCAGCTTGGATGGGACTCCGAACACCGGGGAGCTGTTTTTT.

The V and J genes are TRBV19 and TRBJ2-7; no reliable D call. The CDR3 runs to 16 residues. Per the germline V gene, CDR1 is LNHDA and CDR2 is SQIVND (reference sequence). Trimming shortened V by 6 bases and J by 1 base, and 19 bases separated the two germline ends. For the CDR3, the DNA is TGTGCCAGTAGACCAGCCGCGAGGCCCGAATCCTACGAGCAGTACTTC. Amino acids: CASRPAARPESYEQYF.

CDR3 coding DNA: TGTGCCAGCAGCCAGAGCAGGGGGATCTCCTACGAGCAGTACTTC. It translates to CASSQSRGISYEQYF. The chain is built from TRBV7-2 and TRBJ2-7, with 7 bases aligning to TRBD1. Germline CDR1 SGHTA, CDR2 FQGNSA. J lost 0 bases, V lost 5 bases, and 7 bases had no gene match. This CDR3 region has 15 residues. Based on the CDR3 plus reference TRBV7-2 and TRBJ2-7, the full variable domain is GAGVSQSPSNKVTEKGKDVELRCDPISGHTALYWYRQSLGQGLEFLIYFQGNSAPDKSGLPSDRFSAERTGGSVSTLTIQRTQQEDSAVYLCASSQSRGISYEQYFGPGTRLTVT.

The chain couples TRBV5-1 to TRBJ2-3; no reliable D call. The CDR3 sequence is 13 residues long. Germline CDR1 is SGHRS and CDR2 is YFSETQ. The ends were cut back, 4 bases at V and 2 bases at J, with 8 bases in the middle. CDR3 coding DNA: TGCGCCAGCAGCCGTAGTTTCACAGATACGCAGTATTTT. Translating gives CASSRSFTDTQYF.

CDR3 protein: CASARDQETQYF. The CDR3 DNA is TGTGCCAGTGCGCGGGACCAAGAGACCCAGTACTTC. The rearrangement joins TRBV19 to TRBJ2-5; perhaps TRBD2 as D (5 bases). This CDR3 has 12 residues. Germline-derived CDR1 and CDR2 are LNHDA and SQIVND (reference sequence). V was cut by 8 bases and J by 0 bases, with 7 bases left in between.

V usage is TRBV27 and J usage is TRBJ1-6; TRBD1 aligns across 8 bases. V shed 1 base and J 8 bases; nucleotides not matched to a gene: 4. Germline CDR1 reads MNHEY; CDR2 reads SMNVEV (reference sequence). There are 15 residues in the CDR3. CDR3 loop: CASSLFAGGDSPLHF. DNA of the CDR3: TGTGCCAGCAGTTTATTCGCAGGGGGCGATTCACCCCTCCACTTT.

The CDR3 sequence is CATSDPRAGSTDTQYF. In DNA form, the CDR3 reads TGTGCCACCAGTGATCCCCGGGCGGGATCCACAGATACGCAGTATTTT. This sequence joins TRBV24-1 and TRBJ2-3; TRBD2 is a possible D gene (6 bases). Germline V gene sequence: CDR1 KGHDR, CDR2 SFDVKD. V gave up 3 bases and J gave up 2 bases, with 14 bases separating them. The CDR3 is made up of 16 amino acids.

The rearrangement links TRBV27 to TRBJ2-3; D gene unclear. Trimming stripped 5 bases from V and 6 bases from J, with 9 bases between. The CDR3 is made up of 12 amino acids. Looked up from germline, CDR1 is MNHEY and CDR2 is SMNVEV (reference sequence). The CDR3 DNA sequence: TGTGCCAGCAGTCCCGGGTGGGATACGCAGTATTTT. Translated, it gives CASSPGWDTQYF.

J is TRBJ1-4 and V is TRBV11-2; D not certain. V was shortened by 0 bases and J by 7 bases, with 12 bases between the two germline ends. The germline V gene has CDR1 SGHAT and CDR2 FQNNGV. The CDR3 runs 15 residues. CDR3 protein: CASSLEPLRGEKLFF. CDR3 DNA: TGTGCCAGCAGCTTAGAACCCCTACGGGGTGAAAAACTGTTTTTT.

J is TRBJ2-3 and V is TRBV3-1 (or the pseudogene TRBV3-2); D remains ambiguous. CDR1 LGHDT and CDR2 YNNKEL come from the germline V gene (reference sequence). Trimming cost V 4 bases and J 0 bases, with 2 bases left between them. The CDR3 runs 12 residues. The CDR3 DNA follows: TGTGCCAGCAGCCCTAGCACAGATACGCAGTATTTT. It codes for CASSPSTDTQYF.

The chain uses TRBV3-1 (or the pseudogene TRBV3-2) and TRBJ2-1; 12 nucleotides align to TRBD2. CDR3 length: 14 amino acids. Germline CDR1 and CDR2: LGHDT and YNNKEL (reference sequence). V lost 4 bases and J lost 12; bases outside the gene matches: 7. This CDR3 reads CASSRSKGLAGQFF. The CDR3 DNA reads as TGTGCCAGCAGCCGATCCAAGGGACTAGCGGGGCAGTTCTTC.

The chain carries TRBV29-1 and TRBJ2-1; TRBD2 agrees at 8 bases. The junction had 14 bases not matched to a gene; V was cut back by 6 bases and J by 10 bases. CDR3 length: 14 residues. Per germline, CDR1 SQVTM and CDR2 ANQGSEA. The CDR3 sequence: CSVREAGARGEQFF. Written as DNA, the CDR3 is TGCAGCGTGCGGGAAGCGGGAGCCAGAGGAGAGCAGTTCTTC.

A few counts support this clone. V is TRBV7-6 and J is TRBJ1-4, with a tentative D call TRBD1 (6 bases). The length of the CDR3 is 15 residues. CDR1 is SGHVS, CDR2 FNYEAQ, per germline. The ends were cut back, 5 bases at V and 8 bases at J, with 18 bases in the middle. CDR3 loop: CASSPLGALGEKLFF. In DNA form, the CDR3 reads TGTGCCAGCAGCCCCTTGGGGGCGCTAGGGGAAAAACTGTTTTTT.

The chain employs TRBV4-2 and TRBJ1-1, with 12 positions matching TRBD1. This CDR3 contains 16 residues. Per germline, CDR1 LGHNA and CDR2 YNFKEQ. V shed 8 bases, J shed 5 bases, and the junction held 12 bases outside the gene matches. The CDR3 coding sequence is TGTGCCAGCCGGGAGTTCCTGGGACAGGGGGCTACTGAAGCTTTCTTT. Protein: CASREFLGQGATEAFF.

The chain couples TRBV6-2 or TRBV6-3 to TRBJ2-7, with a possible D match to TRBD2 (5 bases). Looked up from germline, CDR1 is MNHEY and CDR2 is SVGEGT. The V end was cut by 5 bases, the J end by 3 bases, with 8 bases between. The CDR3 runs to 12 residues. The CDR3 spells CASSILDYEQYF. In nucleotides, the CDR3 is TGTGCCAGCAGTATACTAGACTACGAGCAGTACTTC.

The V call is TRBV19, the J call TRBJ1-4; 8 bases match TRBD1. The V gene's germline CDR1 is LNHDA and CDR2 SQIVND (reference sequence). This CDR3 is built from 15 residues. V shed 5 bases, J shed 6 bases, and the junction held 8 bases outside the gene matches. In DNA, the CDR3 is TGTGCCAGTAGTCCAAGGACAGGGAGGGATGAAAAACTGTTTTTT. Its protein is CASSPRTGRDEKLFF.

This CDR3 reads CASSTRTATNYGYTF. The CDR3 DNA follows: TGTGCCAGTAGTACACGGACAGCCACAAACTATGGCTACACCTTC. The chain combines TRBV19 with TRBJ1-2; TRBD1 is a possible D gene (6 bases). Germline assignment: CDR1 LNHDA and CDR2 SQIVND (reference sequence). V lost 4 bases and J lost 2, with 14 bases in between. This CDR3 is 15 amino acids long.

The chain combines TRBV6-5 with TRBJ2-7; the match to TRBD1 covers 12 bases. CDR1 and CDR2 (germline): MNHEY, SVGAGI. Germline trimming cut 6 bases from V and 4 bases from J; bases unmatched to any gene: 4. The CDR3 is 14 amino acids. CDR3 in amino acids: CASRSGQGAYEQYF. CDR3 DNA sequence: TGTGCCAGCAGATCGGGACAGGGGGCGTACGAGCAGTACTTC.

The V and J genes are TRBV7-7 and TRBJ2-5, with TRBD2 matching 11 bases. The germline CDR1 and CDR2 sequences are SSHAT and FNYEAQ (reference sequence). The CDR3 sequence is 15 residues long. V gave up 7 bases and J gave up 2 bases; unmatched junction bases: 6. CDR3 sequence reads: CASKRLAGGQETQYF. The CDR3 DNA follows: TGTGCCAGCAAGCGGCTAGCGGGGGGACAAGAGACCCAGTACTTC. Filled out from reference TRBV7-7 and TRBJ2-5, the complete variable domain reads GAGVSQSPRYKVTKRGQDVTLRCDPISSHATLYWYQQALGQGPEFLTYFNYEAQPDKSGLPSDRFSAERPEGSISTLTIQRTEQRDSAMYRCASKRLAGGQETQYFGPGTRLLVL.

V and J are TRBV7-2 and TRBJ1-1, with 7 nucleotides matching TRBD1. This CDR3 spans 18 amino acids. Trimming cost V 5 bases and J 0 bases; bases outside gene matches: 15. Germline loops: CDR1 SGHTA, CDR2 FQGNSA. Here the CDR3 reads CASSPSDRSYSMNTEAFF. DNA for the CDR3: TGTGCCAGCAGCCCCTCGGACAGGTCCTACTCCATGAACACTGAAGCTTTCTTT.

The rearrangement uses TRBV7-2 and TRBJ2-1, with D hard to call. This CDR3 comprises 13 residues. The germline gives CDR1 SGHTA, CDR2 FQGNSA. V shed 5 bases and J shed 5 bases, with 10 bases lying between them. CDR3 sequence (DNA): TGTGCCAGCAGCACCCAGAGGAACAATGAGCAGTTCTTC. Translation gives CASSTQRNNEQFF.

In this sample, this clone turned up once. The rearrangement uses TRBV14 and TRBJ2-7; 9 nucleotides align to TRBD1. J was trimmed by 3 bases and V by 1 base; bases with no gene match: 7. The CDR3 has 16 amino acids. Germline CDR1 SGHDN, CDR2 FVKESK. CDR3 nucleotide sequence: TGTGCCAGCAGCCAAGCTCACGGGACAGGGAACTACGAGCAGTACTTC. Translating gives CASSQAHGTGNYEQYF.

The gene calls are TRBV27 and TRBJ2-3; perhaps TRBD2 as D (5 bases). CDR3 length: 16 amino acids. The V end was cut by 5 bases, the J end by 3 bases, with 18 bases between. The germline gives CDR1 MNHEY, CDR2 SMNVEV (reference sequence). In nucleotides, the CDR3 is TGTGCCAGCAGTGGGTTAAGCGGCCAAGGAACAGATACGCAGTATTTT. Translated, it gives CASSGLSGQGTDTQYF.

Only a few counts were recorded for this clone. This sequence joins TRBV2 and TRBJ2-7; D may be TRBD1 (6 bases). The CDR3 runs 14 residues. CDR1 SNHLY and CDR2 FYNNEI come from the germline V gene. V lost 2 bases and J lost 2, with 10 bases in between. CDR3 loop: CASSEIQGPYEQYF. CDR3 DNA sequence: TGTGCCAGCAGTGAAATACAGGGCCCCTACGAGCAGTACTTC.